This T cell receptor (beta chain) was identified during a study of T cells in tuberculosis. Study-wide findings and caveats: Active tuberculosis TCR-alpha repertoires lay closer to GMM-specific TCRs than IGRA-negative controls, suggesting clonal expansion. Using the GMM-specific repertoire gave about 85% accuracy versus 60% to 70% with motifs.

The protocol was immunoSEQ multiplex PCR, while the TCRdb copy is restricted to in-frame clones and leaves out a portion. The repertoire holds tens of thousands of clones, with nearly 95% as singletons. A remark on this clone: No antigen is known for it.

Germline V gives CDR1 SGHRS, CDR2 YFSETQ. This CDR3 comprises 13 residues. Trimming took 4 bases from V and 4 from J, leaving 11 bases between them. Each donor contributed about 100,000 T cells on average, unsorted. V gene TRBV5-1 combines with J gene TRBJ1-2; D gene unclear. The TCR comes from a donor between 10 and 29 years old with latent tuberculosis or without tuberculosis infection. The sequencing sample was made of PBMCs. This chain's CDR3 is CASSLQEPYGYTF. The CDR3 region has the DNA TGCGCCAGCAGCCTGCAGGAACCCTATGGCTACACCTTC.